This TCR beta chain is drawn from a study of brain T cells in children with intractable seizures. Study-wide points: Viral specificity was inferred only from CDR3 similarity; HCMV serostatus was unknown. Pre- and post-surgery blood differed in depth, so pre-surgery absences may be undersampling.

The time point is: blood from clinic visit 5 months post-surgery; TSC patient then seizure free. Only cases whose brain tissue showed the highest T cell transcript signatures were sequenced. Before surgery, patients took at least one anti-epileptic drug. Note on this clone: Its antigen is unidentified.

V dropped 1 base and J dropped 0 bases, with 7 bases sitting between them. Germline lookup yields CDR1 SGHDT and CDR2 YYEEEE. The CDR3 totals 14 residues. TCRdb keeps only in-frame clones here, not all; method: immunoSEQ multiplex PCR. The data contain under 400,000 clones, 93% of them singletons. The TCR was taken from a boy under two years old with tuberous sclerosis and intractable seizures. The chain employs TRBV5-6 and TRBJ1-1, with D possibly matching TRBD1 (5 bases). The material was peripheral blood, obtained roughly 5 months after surgery. CDR3 nucleotide sequence: TGTGCCAGCAGCTTGCAGGGAGTGAACACTGAAGCTTTCTTT. It encodes CASSLQGVNTEAFF.